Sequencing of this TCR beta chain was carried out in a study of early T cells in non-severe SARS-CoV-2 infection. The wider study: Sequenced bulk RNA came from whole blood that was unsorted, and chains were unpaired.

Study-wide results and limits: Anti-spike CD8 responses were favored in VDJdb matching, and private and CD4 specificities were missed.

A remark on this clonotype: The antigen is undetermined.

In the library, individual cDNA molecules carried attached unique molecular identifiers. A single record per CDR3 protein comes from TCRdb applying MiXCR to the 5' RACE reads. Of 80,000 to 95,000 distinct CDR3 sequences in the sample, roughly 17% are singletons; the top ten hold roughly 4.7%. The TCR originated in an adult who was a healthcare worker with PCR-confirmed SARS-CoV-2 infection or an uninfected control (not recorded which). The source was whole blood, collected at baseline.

This CDR3 is CASSRSTSGRPSEQYF. CDR3 nucleotides: TGTGCCAGCAGTCGAAGTACTAGCGGGAGGCCGAGTGAGCAGTACTTC. The rearrangement joins TRBV12-3 or TRBV12-4 to TRBJ2-7; 12 nucleotides agree with TRBD2. J was trimmed by 7 bases and V by 5 bases; bases with no gene match: 12. The CDR3 has 16 residues.